The T cell receptor beta chain described here comes from a study of spatial heterogeneity in lung cancer. Study-wide findings and caveats: Blood showed ubiquitous tumor TCRs more often at resection than at routine follow-up.

Time point of the sample: sample taken at primary tumor resection. No cell sorting; template was whole RNA from tumor, lung tissue or PBMC. Just over 70 TRACERx patients with early, untreated non-small cell lung cancer donated samples. In its sample, this clonotype was seen a few times. Antigen: not known. Every TCR cDNA molecule bore its own unique molecular identifier. TCRdb re-derived calls from the 5' RACE reads in MiXCR, one entry per CDR3 protein. The data hold about 85,000 distinct CDR3 sequences, with more than 15% observed a single time. The receptor comes from a male donor with early-stage non-small cell lung cancer. The specimen was PBMCs, collected at surgery.

The CDR3 loop is CASSYSGLAGIYNEQFF. In DNA, the CDR3 is TGTGCCAGCAGTTACTCGGGACTAGCGGGAATATACAATGAGCAGTTCTTC. This chain uses TRBV6-2 or TRBV6-3 with TRBJ2-1, with 13 bases fitting TRBD2. The CDR3 loop spans 17 amino acids. Germline trimming cut 0 bases from V and 4 bases from J; bases unmatched to any gene: 3. Germline CDR1 MNHEY, CDR2 SVGEGT.